These 20 T cell receptor beta chains came from one sample sequenced in a study of blood T cells in healthy people across ages. A second PCR of 7 to 11 cycles used a sample-barcoded 5' primer and a J-beta primer mix. TCRdb reprocessed the 5' RACE reads via MiXCR and lists one record per CDR3 protein. There are about 640,000 distinct CDR3 sequences in the sample; roughly three fifths occur only once, and over 30% lies in the top ten. Source material: blood. The receptors here all came from a man in his fifties or sixties in good health.

The chain links TRBV7-6 to TRBJ2-3; D tentatively reads TRBD1 or TRBD2 (5 bases each). Germline CDR1 SGHVS, CDR2 FNYEAQ. Trimming took off 0 bases at V and 0 bases at J, with 10 bases between the two ends. The CDR3 runs to 16 residues. DNA for the CDR3: TGTGCCAGCAGCTTAGCCGGGACGACTAGCACAGATACGCAGTATTTT. It translates to CASSLAGTTSTDTQYF.

This clonotype has just a few counts. The chain has TRBV7-6 and TRBJ1-6; D not certain. Trimming stripped 0 bases from V and 9 bases from J, with 6 bases between. CDR3 size: 13 residues. Germline CDR1 reads SGHVS; CDR2 reads FNYEAQ. CDR3 DNA: TGTGCCAGCAGCTTAGCTTTGGGTTCACCCCTCCACTTT. Translating it yields CASSLALGSPLHF. Using reference TRBV7-6 and TRBJ1-6 for the parts outside the CDR3, the full variable domain is GAGVSQSPRYKVTKRGQDVALRCDPISGHVSLYWYRQALGQGPEFLTYFNYEAQQDKSGLPNDRFSAERPEGSISTLTIQRTEQRDSAMYRCASSLALGSPLHFGNGTRLTVT.

The chain has TRBV20-1 and TRBJ2-3, with no clear D. Trimming pared 1 base from V and 2 bases from J, leaving 13 bases between. The CDR3 extends over 15 amino acids. Germline V lookup: CDR1 DFQATT, CDR2 SNEGSKA (reference sequence). CDR3 loop: CSARASRAPTDTQYF. In DNA form, the CDR3 reads TGCAGTGCTAGAGCCTCAAGGGCTCCCACAGATACGCAGTATTTT.

This clonotype was counted a single time. The chain uses TRBV5-1 and TRBJ2-5; D gene ambiguous. CDR1 SGHRS and CDR2 YFSETQ come from the germline V gene. There are 14 residues in the CDR3. The V end lost 4 bases, the J end lost 5 bases, and 15 bases lay between the germline ends. The CDR3 DNA sequence: TGCGCCAGCAGCACCGGAGATTCGTTGGAGACCCAGTACTTC. It yields the protein CASSTGDSLETQYF.

This chain connects TRBV6-2 or TRBV6-3 to TRBJ2-5; 10 bases agree with TRBD2. The CDR3 extends over 15 amino acids. The germline CDR1 and CDR2 sequences are MNHEY and SVGEGT. V lost 2 bases, J lost 5 bases, and 5 bases stayed unmatched. The CDR3 protein is CASSYPSGGSETQYF. The DNA for the CDR3 is TGTGCCAGCAGTTACCCTAGCGGGGGTTCGGAGACCCAGTACTTC.

With respect to this clonotype: One end of the junction varies from germline; a read error may be responsible. This sequence joins TRBV6-5 and TRBJ2-5, with 8 nucleotides matching TRBD2. The CDR3 extends over 18 amino acids. In germline, CDR1 is MNHEY, CDR2 SVGAGI. For the CDR3, the DNA is TGTGCCAGCATTTACTCGGGAGAGGCTAGCGGGCCGGAAGAGACCCAGTACTTC. This gives the protein CASIYSGEASGPEETQYF.

The chain combines TRBV20-1 with TRBJ2-3; no reliable D call. V shed 0 bases and J shed 8 bases, with 12 bases lying between them. This CDR3 is 13 amino acids long. CDR1 is DFQATT, CDR2 SNEGSKA, per germline (reference sequence). DNA for the CDR3: TGCAGTGCTAGAGATAGTAGTGTGGGTACGCAGTATTTT. Protein product: CSARDSSVGTQYF.

V and J are TRBV7-2 and TRBJ1-2, with 11 bases fitting TRBD1. The CDR3 has 17 amino acids. V gave up 5 bases and J gave up 6 bases; unmatched junction bases: 14. The germline V gene encodes CDR1 SGHTA and CDR2 FQGNSA. The CDR3 coding sequence is TGTGCCAGCAGCGACCCGGGACAGGGGGATCCGGACCATGGCTACACCTTC. This encodes CASSDPGQGDPDHGYTF.

The rearrangement joins TRBV20-1 to TRBJ2-1; TRBD2 might be the D (7 bases). This CDR3 comprises 16 residues. Trimming removed 6 bases at V and 0 bases at J, with 18 bases between. Germline CDR1 and CDR2: DFQATT and SNEGSKA (reference sequence). Written as DNA, the CDR3 is TGCAGTGCCACCCGGGGGCGGGGGCCCTCCTACAATGAGCAGTTCTTC. This codes for CSATRGRGPSYNEQFF.

The rearrangement joins TRBV20-1 to TRBJ1-1, with D unresolved. Trimming took off 6 bases at V and 2 bases at J, with 13 bases between the two ends. Germline CDR1 reads DFQATT; CDR2 reads SNEGSKA (reference sequence). The CDR3 contains 13 residues. The CDR3 sequence is CSANFGRNTEAFF. For the CDR3, the DNA is TGCAGTGCCAACTTCGGTCGTAACACTGAAGCTTTCTTT.

This clonotype was observed a few times. The chain recombines TRBV4-1 with TRBJ2-5, with 9 bases identical to TRBD2. The CDR3 runs to 18 residues. The germline V gene encodes CDR1 MGHRA and CDR2 YSYEKL. The V gene end was trimmed by 0 bases and the J gene end by 2 bases; junction bases not matched to a gene: 10. The CDR3 loop is CASSQEFRASGGQETQYF. DNA for the CDR3: TGCGCCAGCAGCCAAGAGTTTAGGGCCAGCGGGGGGCAAGAGACCCAGTACTTC.

The rearrangement joins TRBV20-1 to TRBJ1-1; unclear D gene. The V end was cut by 6 bases, the J end by 0 bases, with 20 bases between. CDR1 is DFQATT and CDR2 is SNEGSKA in the germline V gene (reference sequence). This CDR3 region has 16 residues. CDR3 sequence: CSASRPPLEMNTEAFF. The CDR3 bases are TGCAGTGCCTCCCGGCCCCCTTTGGAGATGAACACTGAAGCTTTCTTT.

This clonotype was seen a handful of times. The chain is built from TRBV7-2 and TRBJ1-5, with D perhaps matching TRBD1 (6 bases). The V gene's germline CDR1 is SGHTA and CDR2 FQGNSA. The CDR3 totals 15 residues. V was trimmed by 1 base and J by 4 bases, leaving 11 bases between them. The CDR3 bases are TGTGCCAGCAGCTTAGGTGCAGGGGTGAATCAGCCCCAGCATTTT. Its protein is CASSLGAGVNQPQHF.

This clonotype showed up just a few times. The chain joins TRBV12-3 or TRBV12-4 to TRBJ1-2; a weak D match, TRBD1 (6 bases). This CDR3 spans 13 amino acids. Trimming cost V 5 bases and J 7 bases, with 14 bases left between them. CDR3: CASSPTGYSGYTF. The DNA for the CDR3 is TGTGCCAGCAGTCCAACAGGGTATAGTGGCTACACCTTC.

This clonotype has a single count. The chain links TRBV7-9 to TRBJ2-3; TRBD2 aligns across 8 bases. After removal of 5 bases from V and 1 base from J, the junction contained 11 bases not matched to a gene. Germline V gives CDR1 SEHNR, CDR2 FQNEAQ (reference sequence). The CDR3 contains 17 residues. In DNA form, the CDR3 reads TGTGCCAGCAGCCTCATGGCGGGGGGCCTTCGCACAGATACGCAGTATTTT. Translated: CASSLMAGGLRTDTQYF.

This clonotype was counted a few times. The genes are TRBV12-3 or TRBV12-4 and TRBJ1-5; the match to TRBD1 covers 7 bases. This CDR3 is built from 14 residues. V trimming: 2 bases; J trimming: 6 bases; junction bases outside the gene matches: 4. The CDR3 sequence: CASSLTGDGQPQHF. CDR3 bases: TGTGCCAGCAGTTTAACAGGGGATGGTCAGCCCCAGCATTTT.

V gene TRBV29-1 combines with J gene TRBJ2-5; perhaps TRBD1 as D (5 bases). CDR1 and CDR2 (germline): SQVTM, ANQGSEA. V lost 5 bases and J 2 bases, leaving 12 bases between the germline ends. The CDR3 covers 13 residues. This chain's CDR3 is CSVPRGGQETQYF. CDR3 DNA sequence: TGCAGCGTTCCTAGGGGTGGGCAAGAGACCCAGTACTTC.

The V call is TRBV12-3 or TRBV12-4, the J call TRBJ1-1, with D hard to call. The CDR3 consists of 11 residues. V shed 5 bases and J shed 1 base, with 2 bases lying between them. The CDR3 reads CASSANTEAFF. The CDR3 DNA reads as TGTGCCAGCAGTGCGAACACTGAAGCTTTCTTT.

This rearrangement joins TRBV29-1 to TRBJ2-2; TRBD2 is a possible D gene (5 bases). CDR3 length: 12 amino acids. Between the trimmed V and J ends, which lost 5 bases and 6 bases, there was a span of 10 bases. Germline V gene data show CDR1 as SQVTM and CDR2 as ANQGSEA. CDR3 sequence: CSVRGIAGELFF. CDR3 bases: TGCAGCGTTCGAGGGATTGCCGGGGAGCTGTTTTTT.

V is TRBV20-1 and J is TRBJ1-6, with TRBD1 matching over 7 bases. Germline V gene sequence: CDR1 DFQATT, CDR2 SNEGSKA (reference sequence). The V and J ends lost 1 base and 9 bases, in that order; junction bases with no gene match: 9. The CDR3 has 15 amino acids. DNA for the CDR3: TGCAGTGCTAGAGTCAGGGCAGGGGGGACTTCACCCCTCCACTTT. It encodes CSARVRAGGTSPLHF.